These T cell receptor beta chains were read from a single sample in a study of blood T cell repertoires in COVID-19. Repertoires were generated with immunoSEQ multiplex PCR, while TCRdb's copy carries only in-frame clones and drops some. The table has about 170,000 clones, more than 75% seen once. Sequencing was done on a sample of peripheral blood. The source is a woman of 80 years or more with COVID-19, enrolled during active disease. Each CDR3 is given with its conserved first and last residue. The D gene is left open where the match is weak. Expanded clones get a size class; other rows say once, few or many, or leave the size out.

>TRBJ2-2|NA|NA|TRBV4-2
CASSQDGVGGPNTGELFF
TGTGCCAGCAGCCAAGATGGGGTCGGCGGGCCGAACACCGGGGAGCTGTTTTTT
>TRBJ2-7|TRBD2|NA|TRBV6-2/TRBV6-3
CASSYSGSGSRYEQYF
TGTGCCAGCAGTTACTCTGGTAGCGGGAGTAGGTACGAGCAGTACTTC
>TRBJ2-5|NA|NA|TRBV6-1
CASSDGRGWRETQYF
TGTGCCAGCAGTGATGGCAGGGGATGGCGAGAGACCCAGTACTTC
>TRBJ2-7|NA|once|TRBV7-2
CASSLAEPLASYEQYF
TGTGCCAGCAGCTTAGCGGAGCCGTTAGCCTCCTACGAGCAGTACTTC
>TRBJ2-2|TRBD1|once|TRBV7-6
CASSLGGQGAGELFF
TGTGCCAGCAGCTTAGGGGGACAGGGGGCCGGGGAGCTGTTTTTT
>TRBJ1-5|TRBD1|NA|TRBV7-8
CASSWDRGNQPQHF
TGTGCCAGCTCCTGGGACAGGGGGAACCAGCCCCAGCATTTT
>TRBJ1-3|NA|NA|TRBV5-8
CATVSRSGNTIYF
TGTGCCACCGTGTCGCGCTCTGGAAACACCATATATTTT
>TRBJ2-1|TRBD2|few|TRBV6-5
CASSMTSGRVNEQFF
TGTGCCAGCAGTATGACTAGCGGGAGGGTTAATGAGCAGTTCTTC
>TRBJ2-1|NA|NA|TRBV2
CASSDGGRSYNEQFF
TGTGCCAGCAGTGATGGAGGGCGGTCCTACAATGAGCAGTTCTTC
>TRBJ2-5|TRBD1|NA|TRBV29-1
CSVAAGTGRETQYF
TGCAGCGTTGCCGCCGGGACAGGGAGGGAGACCCAGTACTTC
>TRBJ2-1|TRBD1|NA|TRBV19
CASSIPRDRNNEQFF
TGTGCCAGTAGTATTCCCCGGGACAGGAACAATGAGCAGTTCTTC
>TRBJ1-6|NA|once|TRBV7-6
CASHLGGRGGGSPLHF
TGTGCCAGCCACCTCGGGGGGCGCGGAGGAGGTTCACCCCTCCACTTT
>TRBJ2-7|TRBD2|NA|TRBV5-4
CASSLEGLAGSYEQYF
TGTGCCAGCAGCTTGGAGGGACTAGCGGGCTCCTACGAGCAGTACTTC